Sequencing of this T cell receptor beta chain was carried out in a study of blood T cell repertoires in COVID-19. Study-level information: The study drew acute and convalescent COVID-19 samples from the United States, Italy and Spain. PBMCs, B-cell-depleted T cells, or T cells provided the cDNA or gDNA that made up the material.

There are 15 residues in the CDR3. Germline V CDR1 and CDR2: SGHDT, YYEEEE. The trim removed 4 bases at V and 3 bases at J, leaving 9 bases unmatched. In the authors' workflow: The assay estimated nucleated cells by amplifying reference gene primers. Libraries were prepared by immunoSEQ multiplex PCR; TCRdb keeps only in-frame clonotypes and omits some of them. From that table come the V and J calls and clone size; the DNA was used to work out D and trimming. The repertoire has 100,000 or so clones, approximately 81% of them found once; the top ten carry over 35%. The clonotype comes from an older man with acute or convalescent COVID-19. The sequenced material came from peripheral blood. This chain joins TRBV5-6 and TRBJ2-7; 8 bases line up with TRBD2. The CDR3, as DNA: TGTGCCAGCAGCCACCGACTAGCGTTGGTCTACGAGCAGTACTTC. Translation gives CASSHRLALVYEQYF.